A single sample gave rise to the 23 T cell receptor beta chains below, sequenced in a study of PD-L1 blockade in urothelial cancer. Generated by immunoSEQ multiplex PCR, the TCRdb table keeps only in-frame clones and is missing some. The data contain 45,000 or so clones, roughly four fifths of them singletons. The material sequenced was PBMCs, taken around atezolizumab (anti-PD-L1) treatment. The origin of the receptors is a man in his 70s with urothelial cancer.

This chain uses TRBV12-1 with TRBJ1-2. TRBV12-1 constitutes a pseudogene. The CDR3 runs 15 residues. DNA for the CDR3: TGTGCCAGCAGCTTGGGGGGTGTGGGTCGGGATGGCTACACCTTC. Its protein is CASSLGGVGRDGYTF.

The sample holds a few counts of this clone. The chain recombines TRBV7-2 with TRBJ2-2, with D perhaps TRBD1 (6 bases). Germline V gene sequence: CDR1 SGHTA, CDR2 FQGNSA. V dropped 6 bases and J dropped 7 bases, with 12 bases sitting between them. This CDR3 has 13 amino acids. The CDR3 sequence: CASSTQGVGELFF. DNA for the CDR3: TGTGCCAGCAGTACACAGGGAGTCGGGGAGCTGTTTTTT.

The chain combines TRBV19 with TRBJ1-2; D unresolved. CDR1 is LNHDA and CDR2 is SQIVND in the germline V gene (reference sequence). This CDR3 is built from 13 residues. The germline V and J ends were trimmed by 3 bases and 8 bases, with 13 bases remaining between them. The CDR3 is CASSMKVGEGYTF. CDR3 coding DNA: TGTGCCAGTAGTATGAAGGTGGGAGAGGGCTACACCTTC.

This clone turned up a few times. Other DNA variants within this sample encode the same CDR3. The chain recombines TRBV5-4 with TRBJ2-7, with D unresolved. The CDR3 covers 15 residues. Germline V gene data show CDR1 as SGHNT and CDR2 as YYREEE (reference sequence). V was cut by 4 bases and J by 3 bases, with 17 bases left in between. The CDR3 region has the DNA TGTGCCAGCAGCGTGGGAAGCCGATCGGTCTACGAGCAGTACTTC. Encoded protein: CASSVGSRSVYEQYF.

This clone was recorded a few times. V usage is TRBV7-2 and J usage is TRBJ1-1; 7 positions agree with TRBD1. The V segment lost 5 bases and the J segment 3 bases; nucleotides outside the gene matches: 3. Germline V gene data show CDR1 as SGHTA and CDR2 as FQGNSA. The CDR3 length is 13 residues. The CDR3 here is CASSTQGYTEAFF. In nucleotides, the CDR3 is TGTGCCAGCAGCACACAGGGGTACACTGAAGCTTTCTTT.

V gene TRBV2 combines with J gene TRBJ1-2, with D perhaps matching TRBD1 (5 bases). V lost 5 bases and J 8 bases, leaving 18 bases between the germline ends. Germline V gene data show CDR1 as SNHLY and CDR2 as FYNNEI. This CDR3 region has 14 residues. Here the CDR3 reads CASSPMGGSDGYTF. CDR3 in DNA: TGTGCCAGCAGTCCTATGGGGGGTTCAGACGGCTACACCTTC.

The chain links TRBV30 to TRBJ2-5; D is possibly TRBD2 (5 bases). Trimming removed 6 bases from V and 5 bases from J, with 16 bases in between. Germline V gene sequence: CDR1 GTSNPN, CDR2 SVGIG (reference sequence). This CDR3 comprises 13 residues. As DNA, the CDR3 is TGTGCCTGCCTAGGAGGTGGGCCCGAGACCCAGTACTTC. It codes for CACLGGGPETQYF.

The chain joins TRBV27 to TRBJ2-7; TRBD2 is a possible D gene (5 bases). The CDR3 covers 14 residues. V was trimmed by 2 bases and J by 5 bases, leaving 13 bases between them. The germline V gene has CDR1 MNHEY and CDR2 SMNVEV (reference sequence). CDR3 protein: CASSLMDSRDEQYF. CDR3 DNA sequence: TGTGCCAGCAGTTTAATGGACTCCCGCGACGAGCAGTACTTC.

V is TRBV5-1 and J is TRBJ2-2; TRBD1 aligns across 9 bases. The CDR3 is 16 amino acids. Unmatched junction bases numbered 7, after V lost 4 bases and J lost 3 bases. Per germline, CDR1 SGHRS and CDR2 YFSETQ. The CDR3 protein is CASSDRDRADTGELFF. Here the CDR3 DNA reads TGCGCCAGCAGCGACCGGGACAGGGCTGACACCGGGGAGCTGTTTTTT.

V is TRBV4-2 and J is TRBJ1-2, with D possibly TRBD1 on 5 matching bases. This CDR3 has 15 residues. V lost 0 bases to trimming and J lost 3 bases, with 11 bases between them. The germline CDR1 and CDR2 sequences are LGHNA and YNFKEQ. DNA of the CDR3: TGTGCCAGCAGCCAAGAACTGGGGGGAGACTATGGCTACACCTTC. Amino acid sequence: CASSQELGGDYGYTF.

Comments on this clone: Relative to the germline gene, one junction end is altered; a read error may explain this. The genes are TRBV7-9 and TRBJ2-7; 9 nucleotides align to TRBD2. CDR3 length: 17 residues. CDR1 and CDR2 (germline): SEHNR, FQNEAQ (reference sequence). The CDR3 protein is CTSSSTESLAGQYEQYF. For the CDR3, the DNA is TGTACCAGCAGCTCCACAGAATCCCTAGCGGGACAATACGAGCAGTACTTC.

This clone was seen only once. This chain connects TRBV28 to TRBJ2-1; 9 nucleotides align to TRBD2. The germline V gene has CDR1 MDHEN and CDR2 SYDVKM. Trimming took 5 bases from V and 3 from J; bases not matched to a gene: 5. The CDR3 extends over 15 amino acids. CDR3 protein: CASSETSGNYNEQFF. The CDR3, as DNA: TGTGCCAGCAGTGAGACTAGCGGAAACTACAATGAGCAGTTCTTC.

The chain employs TRBV5-4 and TRBJ2-2, with 9 bases matching TRBD2. Germline loops: CDR1 SGHNT, CDR2 YYREEE (reference sequence). Losses at the gene ends were 0 bases for V and 0 bases for J; bases not matched to a gene: 3. The CDR3 is made up of 17 amino acids. CDR3 residues: CASSLGSGGPNTGELFF. As DNA, the CDR3 is TGTGCCAGCAGCTTGGGTAGCGGGGGACCGAACACCGGGGAGCTGTTTTTT.

The V gene is TRBV5-5, the J gene TRBJ1-2, with D possibly matching TRBD1 (6 bases). Germline V lookup: CDR1 SGHKS, CDR2 YYEKEE (reference sequence). V lost 2 bases and J 3 bases, leaving 8 bases between the germline ends. The CDR3 length is 13 residues. The CDR3 DNA sequence: TGTGCCAGCAGCTTTTCAGGGGACTATGGCTACACCTTC. As protein: CASSFSGDYGYTF. Full variable domain (remainder filled in from reference TRBV5-5 and TRBJ1-2): DAGVTQSPTHLIKTRGQQVTLRCSPISGHKSVSWYQQVLGQGPQFIFQYYEKEERGRGNFPDRFSARQFPNYSSELNVNALLLGDSALYLCASSFSGDYGYTFGSGTRLTVV.

This chain links TRBV18 with TRBJ1-1; D call uncertain. The CDR3 length is 13 residues. V was pared by 6 bases and J by 3 bases, with 11 bases between. The germline gives CDR1 KGHSH, CDR2 LQKENI. This CDR3 is CASSTGRDTEAFF. In DNA, the CDR3 is TGTGCCAGCTCCACCGGGAGGGACACTGAAGCTTTCTTT.

This chain links TRBV7-2 with TRBJ2-7; 8 positions match TRBD1. This CDR3 spans 16 amino acids. Trimming at V came to 4 bases and at J to 4 bases, leaving 12 bases not matched to a gene. Germline V gene data show CDR1 as SGHTA and CDR2 as FQGNSA. CDR3 coding DNA: TGTGCCAGCAGCTCCCCACCGACAGGGGCCCTATACGAGCAGTACTTC. This translates into CASSSPPTGALYEQYF.

The chain joins TRBV19 to TRBJ2-7; tentatively, D is TRBD1 (6 bases). This CDR3 has 15 amino acids. Deletions cut 4 bases from V and 2 bases from J, with 15 bases between. The germline gives CDR1 LNHDA, CDR2 SQIVND (reference sequence). CDR3 in DNA: TGTGCCAGTAGTAGATACAACACAGGGCCCTACGAGCAGTACTTC. Its translation: CASSRYNTGPYEQYF.

This chain links TRBV30 with TRBJ1-1; D unresolved. V lost 8 bases and J lost 4, with 20 bases in between. Germline values: CDR1 GTSNPN, CDR2 SVGIG (reference sequence). The CDR3 consists of 14 residues. The CDR3 bases are TGTGCCCGGAAGGTCGGGTCAACGAGCACTGAAGCTTTCTTT. It specifies CARKVGSTSTEAFF.

This sequence joins TRBV5-4 and TRBJ1-2; 8 bases are shared with TRBD1. With V trimmed by 4 bases and J by 8 bases, 10 bases remained unmatched. The length of the CDR3 is 14 residues. The germline CDR1 and CDR2 sequences are SGHNT and YYREEE (reference sequence). Here the CDR3 DNA reads TGTGCCAGCAGCCCTGGACAGGGAAGAAGCGGCTACACCTTC. Its protein is CASSPGQGRSGYTF.

The chain carries TRBV5-6 and TRBJ1-5; 10 bases are shared with TRBD1. V was clipped by 2 bases and J by 5 bases; unmatched bases: 7. The CDR3 consists of 16 residues. Germline values: CDR1 SGHDT, CDR2 YYEEEE. The CDR3, as DNA: TGTGCCAGCAGCTTATACCGGGACAGGGGCTATCAGCCCCAGCATTTT. Its translation: CASSLYRDRGYQPQHF.

The V and J genes are TRBV5-5 and TRBJ1-2; D unresolved. The CDR3 extends over 15 amino acids. V was cut by 2 bases and J by 2 bases, with 13 bases left in between. Germline CDR1 reads SGHKS; CDR2 reads YYEKEE (reference sequence). The CDR3 nucleotides are TGTGCCAGCAGCTTCCAGAGGGAGTCGAACTATGGCTACACCTTC. The encoded protein is CASSFQRESNYGYTF.

In its sample, this clone was seen once. This chain links TRBV7-8 with TRBJ2-7, with 9 bases identical to TRBD1. V lost 5 bases to trimming and J lost 5 bases; unmatched junction nucleotides: 7. This CDR3 spans 14 amino acids. The germline CDR1 and CDR2 sequences are SGHVS and FQNEAQ. The CDR3 loop reads CASSVGTGYHEQYF. CDR3 DNA sequence: TGTGCCAGCAGCGTCGGGACAGGGTACCACGAGCAGTACTTC.

The chain uses TRBV19 and TRBJ1-1, with D possibly matching TRBD1 (6 bases). The V end lost 4 bases, the J end lost 3 bases, and 9 bases lay between the germline ends. In germline, CDR1 is LNHDA, CDR2 SQIVND (reference sequence). The CDR3 loop spans 13 amino acids. The DNA for the CDR3 is TGTGCCAGTAGTAAGGACAGACACACTGAAGCTTTCTTT. Protein: CASSKDRHTEAFF.